This T cell receptor beta chain was profiled in a study of metastatic and nonmetastatic thyroid tumors (dated by TCRdb to about 2020). Regarding the complete study: For patients with malignant and with benign thyroid disease, the researchers compared repertoires between peripheral blood samples and tumor or nodule tissue samples. The research as a whole found: In both blood and tumor samples, TCR beta diversity was reported to be significantly higher in malignant tumors than in benign nodules.

CDR1 LGHNA and CDR2 YNFKEQ were looked up in the germline V gene. From its cysteine to its phenylalanine, the CDR3 spans 14 amino acids. Only CDR3 DNA remains: 42 bases, in frame from the first base. The trim is 5 bases for V and 0 bases for J, with a gap of 10 bases between the germline ends. Library preparation was by PCR. Sequenced on an Illumina HiSeq 4000. High-throughput sequencing was used to profile the CDR3 region of the TCR beta-chain in every patient. Regarding the original processing steps: The researchers built a classifier to tell apart papillary thyroid cancer patients with distant metastasis, based on CDR3 differences among clinicopathological groups. To measure repertoire diversity the researchers used the Shannon index, while the Morisita-Horn index served to gauge how similar the tumor and blood repertoires were. TCRdb trimmed the raw reads at Q25, called clones with MiXCR and kept productive beta chains. The V and J calls were not made by the authors but by TCRdb's processing. Counted in this sample were 21,000 or so clones; around 14% of them appeared once. The ten most abundant clones make up 15% to 20% of the sample.

This clone was found a few times. The antigen it binds to is not known. No per-base quality is available; no much larger clone lies one base away. Before undergoing thyroid surgery, none of the patients had been given any kind of treatment. The study retrospectively analysed patient clinical samples collected from 2012 to 2018 using T-cell receptor beta sequencing. The sequence links TRBV4-2 to TRBJ1-1; D gene: possibly TRBD1, on 5 matching bases. The TCR was taken from a female donor with papillary thyroid cancer or a benign thyroid nodule (not recorded which). Some clones in this sample may be carry-over from other donors' samples. The specimen sequenced was blood. The nucleotide sequence reads TGTGCCAGCAGCGCCAGGGTCATGAACACTGAAGCTTTCTTT. Translated, this gives CASSARVMNTEAFF.